This section outlines one T cell receptor beta chain sequence together with its context. Its target is not known. This record belongs to a study of persistence of HIV-infected CD4 T cells. Regarding the study as a whole: Antigen-responding cells were enriched for degenerate expanded CDR3beta sequences.

Cells were stimulated with overlapping HIV-1 Gag 15-mer peptides. Sorting of responding CD4+ T cells relied on upregulated CD40 ligand together with CD69. Suppressive ART was started during chronic HIV-1 infection in these adults. Undetectable plasma HIV-1 RNA below 50 copies/mL lasted at least 4 years. For about 17 hours, CD8-depleted PBMCs received anti-CD28/CD49d costimulation, a CD40-blocking antibody and enfuvirtide. Trimming left V 6 bases short and J 2 bases short, with 11 bases between. The germline gives CDR1 MDHEN, CDR2 SYDVKM. The CDR3 contains 14 residues. The immunoSEQ assay was version 4, run in survey mode. Data came from immunoSEQ multiplex PCR; TCRdb stores just in-frame clones and leaves some out. The data contain under 25,000 clones, approximately 74% of them singletons.

The rearrangement links TRBV28 to TRBJ1-5; D not resolved. The receptor's source is an adult man with HIV who was CMV-seropositive. The sequencing used CD4+ T cells sorted from PBMCs after 18-hour stimulation, collected from a patient who received antiretroviral therapy. As DNA, the CDR3 is TGTGCCAGCAGAGAGGGTGGGGGCAATCAGCCCCAGCATTTT. This sequence encodes CASREGGGNQPQHF.